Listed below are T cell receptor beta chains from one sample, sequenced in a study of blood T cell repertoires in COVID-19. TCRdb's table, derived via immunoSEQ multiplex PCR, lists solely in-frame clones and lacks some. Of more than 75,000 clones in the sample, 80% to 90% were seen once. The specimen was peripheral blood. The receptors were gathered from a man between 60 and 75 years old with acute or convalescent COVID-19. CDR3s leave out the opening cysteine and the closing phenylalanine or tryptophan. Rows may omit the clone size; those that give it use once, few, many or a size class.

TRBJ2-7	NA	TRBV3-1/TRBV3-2	ASSRGHQGIAYEQY
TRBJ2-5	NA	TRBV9	ASSKTSGGPETQY
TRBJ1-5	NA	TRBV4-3	ASSQDARGGLGQPQH
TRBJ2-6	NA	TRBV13	ASSLLGTAGANVLT
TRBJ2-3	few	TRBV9	ASSPGLAGGRDTQY
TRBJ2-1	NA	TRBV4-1	ASSTHRDLNNEQF
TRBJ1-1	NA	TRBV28	ASSTTGRNTEAF
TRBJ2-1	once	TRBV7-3	ASSSGTGTNEQF
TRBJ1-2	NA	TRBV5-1	ASSSTPGGYGYT
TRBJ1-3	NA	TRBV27	ASSPGWLRGNTIY
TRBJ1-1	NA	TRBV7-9	ASSYRSRGQGKNTEAF
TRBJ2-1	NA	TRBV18	ASSPSRTSGGVEQF
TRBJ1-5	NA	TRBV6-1	ASSEGRAQPQH
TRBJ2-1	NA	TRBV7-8	ASSLVAGAYNEQF
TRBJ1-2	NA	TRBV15	ATSRARWGQGADGYT
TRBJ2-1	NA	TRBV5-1	ASSWGQGAYNEQF
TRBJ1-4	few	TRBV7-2	ASSFASGNEKLF
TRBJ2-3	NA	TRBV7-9	ASSPGTLYTDTQY
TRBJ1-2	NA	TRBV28	ASSFGGLGSGYT
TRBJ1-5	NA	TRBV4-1	ASSSDRPNQPQH
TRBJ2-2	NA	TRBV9	ASSVVPGGPLNTGELF
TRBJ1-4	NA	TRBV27	ASQRTGTNEKLF
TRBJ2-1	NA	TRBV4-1	ASSQTTSGGYNEQF
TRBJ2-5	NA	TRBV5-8	ASSLHGMETQY
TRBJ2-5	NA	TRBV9	ASSVGLARGETQY
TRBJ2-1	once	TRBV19	ASSQAALTGRNEQF
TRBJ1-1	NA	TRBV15	ATSRDLPGQGNTEAF
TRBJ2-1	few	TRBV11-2	ASSFTPGLRQF